These 17 T cell receptor beta chains were all obtained from the same sample, sequenced in a study of cytomegalovirus exposure and HLA in healthy donors. The PCR made use of 60 Vbeta and 13 Jbeta primers. Profiled with immunoSEQ multiplex PCR; TCRdb holds only in-frame clones, not every one. The sample shows about 180,000 clones, roughly 79% of them seen only once. Sequencing was done on a sample of PBMCs. These receptors all stem from a male donor in good health and CMV-seronegative.

The genes are TRBV7-3 and TRBJ1-1; possible D gene TRBD1, 5 bases. From germline, CDR1 is SGHTA and CDR2 FQGTGA. The CDR3 consists of 13 residues. Trimming shortened V by 3 bases and J by 5 bases, and 10 bases separated the two germline ends. Here the CDR3 DNA reads TGTGCCAGCAGCTTGACAGACAGAACTGAAGCTTTCTTT. Translation: CASSLTDRTEAFF.

This chain joins TRBV6-6 and TRBJ1-2; 8 positions match TRBD1. The CDR3 sequence is 15 residues long. Trimming took 7 bases from V and 5 from J; bases not matched to a gene: 12. Per germline, CDR1 MNHNY and CDR2 SVGAGI (reference sequence). This CDR3 is CASTPSGTGTYGYTF. In DNA, the CDR3 is TGTGCCAGCACTCCAAGTGGGACAGGAACATATGGCTACACCTTC.

The V gene is TRBV5-1, the J gene TRBJ2-1; TRBD1 is a possible D gene (6 bases). The length of the CDR3 is 14 residues. From germline, CDR1 is SGHRS and CDR2 YFSETQ. Deletions cut 4 bases from V and 4 bases from J, with 12 bases between. DNA of the CDR3: TGCGCCAGCAGCCCACCGGGACAATACAATGAGCAGTTCTTC. Protein sequence: CASSPPGQYNEQFF.

This chain connects TRBV7-9 to TRBJ2-7; 7 nucleotides align to TRBD1. V was clipped by 2 bases and J by 2 bases; unmatched bases: 6. The CDR3 totals 15 residues. Germline loops: CDR1 SEHNR, CDR2 FQNEAQ (reference sequence). The CDR3 region is CASSLTGTDPYEQYF. The CDR3 DNA reads as TGTGCCAGCAGCTTAACCGGGACAGACCCCTACGAGCAGTACTTC.

V and J are TRBV27 and TRBJ2-5; D is unresolved. The end of the DNA fits TRBJ2-7 better, so the J call may be wrong. The CDR3 has 13 amino acids. Germline CDR1 and CDR2: MNHEY and SMNVEV (reference sequence). DNA for the CDR3: TGTGCCAGCAGTTTATCGTTATCCTACGAGCAGTACTTC. Amino acids: CASSLSLSYEQYF.

This clone appeared a few times. This chain uses TRBV18 with TRBJ1-6; D gene ambiguous. The germline V gene has CDR1 KGHSH and CDR2 LQKENI. The CDR3 length is 15 residues. V was shortened by 0 bases and J by 9 bases, with 12 bases between the two germline ends. The chain's CDR3 is CASSPPRSGGSPLHF. CDR3 bases: TGTGCCAGCTCACCACCACGATCGGGAGGTTCACCCCTCCACTTT.

This chain joins TRBV13 and TRBJ2-7, with 7 bases that match TRBD2. The CDR3 is made up of 14 amino acids. In germline, CDR1 is PRHDT, CDR2 FYEKMQ (reference sequence). The J segment lost 3 bases and the V segment lost 5 bases, leaving 7 bases of the junction unmatched. The CDR3 region has the DNA TGTGCCAGCAGCCCTCAGACTAGCCTCTACGAGCAGTACTTC. Translation gives CASSPQTSLYEQYF. Using reference TRBV13 and TRBJ2-7 for the parts outside the CDR3, the full variable domain is AAGVIQSPRHLIKEKRETATLKCYPIPRHDTVYWYQQGPGQDPQFLISFYEKMQSDKGSIPDRFSAQQFSDYHSELNMSSLELGDSALYFCASSPQTSLYEQYFGPGTRLTVT.

The chain uses TRBV2 and TRBJ2-1; 7 nucleotides agree with TRBD2. The ends lost 6 bases at V and 9 bases at J; junction bases unmatched: 11. The CDR3 is made up of 14 amino acids. Looked up from germline, CDR1 is SNHLY and CDR2 is FYNNEI. The CDR3 region has the DNA TGTGCCAGCAGCCGGGACTACATGGGTAGTGAGCAGTTCTTC. Amino acid sequence: CASSRDYMGSEQFF.

CDR3 region: CASTRTRGGGYTF. The CDR3 DNA reads as TGTGCCAGCACGCGGACGAGAGGAGGCGGCTACACCTTC. J is TRBJ1-2 and V is TRBV28; unclear D gene. CDR3 length: 13 residues. Germline CDR1 is MDHEN and CDR2 is SYDVKM. Trimming stripped 7 bases from V and 8 bases from J, with 17 bases between.

The chain joins TRBV7-7 to TRBJ2-1, with a weak D call TRBD2 (6 bases). The CDR3 covers 16 residues. Germline V gene sequence: CDR1 SSHAT, CDR2 FNYEAQ (reference sequence). Trimming cost V 1 base and J 0 bases, with 10 bases left between them. In DNA, the CDR3 is TGTGCCAGCAGCTTAGGCGGGGCTAGCTCCTACAATGAGCAGTTCTTC. Protein: CASSLGGASSYNEQFF.

The J gene is TRBJ2-5, the V gene TRBV18, with 12 bases that match TRBD1. The J call may not be correct, given that the DNA end is closer to TRBJ2-7. This CDR3 comprises 15 residues. Germline V lookup: CDR1 KGHSH, CDR2 LQKENI. CDR3 coding DNA: TGTGCCAGCTCACCACCGGGACAGGGGGCCGACGAGCAGTACTTC. It codes for CASSPPGQGADEQYF.

The chain links TRBV6-1 to TRBJ1-5; TRBD1 might be the D (5 bases). Looked up from germline, CDR1 is MNHNS and CDR2 is SASEGT. V shed 10 bases and J shed 6 bases, with 13 bases lying between them. This CDR3 contains 12 residues. The CDR3 is CATSGFGQPQHF. DNA for the CDR3: TGTGCCACCTCAGGGTTCGGTCAGCCCCAGCATTTT.

The V call is TRBV7-3, the J call TRBJ2-7; 11 bases map to TRBD2. Germline CDR1 reads SGHTA; CDR2 reads FQGTGA. The CDR3 consists of 14 residues. Trimming removed 5 bases from V and 6 bases from J; junction bases left unmatched: 6. CDR3 nucleotides: TGTGCCAGCAGCCCCACTAGCGGGAGCTCCGAGCAGTACTTC. This gives the protein CASSPTSGSSEQYF.

The chain couples TRBV20-1 to TRBJ1-5; no firm D call. Germline CDR1 and CDR2: DFQATT and SNEGSKA (reference sequence). The CDR3 sequence is 11 residues long. V was cut by 6 bases and J by 5 bases, with 8 bases left in between. As DNA, the CDR3 is TGCAGTGCGCTCCGCGATCAGCCCCAGCATTTT. This gives the protein CSALRDQPQHF.

With regard to this clone: The same CDR3 can be traced to other DNA sequences in this sample. This chain uses TRBV28 with TRBJ2-7; the D is unclear. In germline, CDR1 is MDHEN, CDR2 SYDVKM. This CDR3 region has 13 residues. V lost 6 bases, J lost 0 bases, and 9 bases lay in between. The CDR3 protein is CASSRRVSYEQYF. CDR3 coding DNA: TGTGCCAGCAGCCGCCGGGTCTCCTACGAGCAGTACTTC. The whole variable domain, filled in from reference TRBV28 and TRBJ2-7, reads DVKVTQSSRYLVKRTGEKVFLECVQDMDHENMFWYRQDPGLGLRLIYFSYDVKMKEKGDIPEGYSVSREKKERFSLILESASTNQTSMYLCASSRRVSYEQYFGPGTRLTVT.

The chain employs TRBV6-5 and TRBJ2-5; 11 bases line up with TRBD2. CDR3 length equals 14 residues. The V and J ends lost 8 bases and 4 bases, in that order; junction bases with no gene match: 6. From germline, CDR1 is MNHEY and CDR2 SVGAGI. CDR3 in amino acids: CASRRTSGLETQYF. The CDR3 bases are TGTGCCAGCCGCCGGACTAGCGGGTTAGAGACCCAGTACTTC.

The J gene is TRBJ2-2, the V gene TRBV7-3; the D is unclear. Germline lookup yields CDR1 SGHTA and CDR2 FQGTGA. Trimming took off 3 bases at V and 0 bases at J, with 8 bases between the two ends. The CDR3 has 15 residues. This CDR3 is CASSFGGSNTGELFF. The CDR3 bases are TGTGCCAGCAGCTTTGGCGGCTCGAACACCGGGGAGCTGTTTTTT.